This T cell receptor (beta chain) derives from a study of cytotoxic CD8 clonotypes in ibrutinib-treated CLL. Overall study: Researchers reported over 9 relapsed/refractory and about 15 treatment-naive patients, roughly 17 of them IGHV unmutated. Responses comprised approximately 25 partial and 2 complete; at median around 70 months, about 15 remained remitted and about twelve progressed.

Germline CDR1 is GTSNPN and CDR2 is SVGIG (reference sequence). The CDR3 length is 14 residues. V was pared by 4 bases and J by 0 bases, with 10 bases between. Overall study findings and caveats: Starting clonality was above that of age-matched healthy donors and tracked circulating CD8+ T-cell counts. Rare overall, public clonotypes shrank or held steady under therapy.

This clone was recorded a few times. Its antigen remains unidentified. Sequencing used immunoSEQ multiplex PCR; TCRdb keeps in-frame clones, though not all of them. Of about 160,000 clones in the sample, about four fifths were seen once. V and J are TRBV30 and TRBJ1-3; the D gene is possibly TRBD1 (5 bases). Sample: PBMCs, taken after 24 months of ibrutinib treatment. The clonotype comes from a human donor with chronic lymphocytic leukemia. The CDR3 loop reads CAWMRGSSGNTIYF. In DNA form, the CDR3 reads TGTGCCTGGATGCGGGGGTCCTCTGGAAACACCATATATTTT.